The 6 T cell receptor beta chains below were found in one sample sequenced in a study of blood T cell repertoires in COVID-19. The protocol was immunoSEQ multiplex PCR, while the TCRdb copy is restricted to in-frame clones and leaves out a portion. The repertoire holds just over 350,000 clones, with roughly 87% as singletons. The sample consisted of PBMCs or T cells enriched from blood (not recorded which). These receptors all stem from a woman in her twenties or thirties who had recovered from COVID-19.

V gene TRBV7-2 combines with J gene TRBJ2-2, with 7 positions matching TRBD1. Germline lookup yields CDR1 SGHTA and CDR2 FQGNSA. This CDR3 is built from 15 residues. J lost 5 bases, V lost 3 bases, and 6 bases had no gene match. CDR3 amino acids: CASSFVTGTTGELFF. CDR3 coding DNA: TGTGCCAGCAGCTTCGTGACAGGGACAACCGGGGAGCTGTTTTTT.

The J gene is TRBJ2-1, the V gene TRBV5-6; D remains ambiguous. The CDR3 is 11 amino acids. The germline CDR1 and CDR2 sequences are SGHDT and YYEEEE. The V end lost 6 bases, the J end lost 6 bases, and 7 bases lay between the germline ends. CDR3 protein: CASIMSNEQFF. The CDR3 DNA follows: TGTGCCAGCATAATGTCCAATGAGCAGTTCTTC.

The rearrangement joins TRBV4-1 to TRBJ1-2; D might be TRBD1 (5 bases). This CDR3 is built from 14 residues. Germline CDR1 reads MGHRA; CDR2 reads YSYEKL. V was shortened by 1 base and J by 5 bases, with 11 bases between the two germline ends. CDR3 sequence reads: CASSQATTVYGYTF. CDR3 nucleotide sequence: TGCGCCAGCAGCCAAGCGACGACAGTTTATGGCTACACCTTC.

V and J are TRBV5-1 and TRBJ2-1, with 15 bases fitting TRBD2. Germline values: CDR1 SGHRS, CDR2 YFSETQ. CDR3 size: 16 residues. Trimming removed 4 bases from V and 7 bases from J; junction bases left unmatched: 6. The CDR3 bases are TGCGCCAGCAGCGATGACGGGACTAGCGGGGGGAATGAGCAGTTCTTC. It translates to CASSDDGTSGGNEQFF. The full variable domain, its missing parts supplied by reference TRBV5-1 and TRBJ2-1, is KAGVTQTPRYLIKTRGQQVTLSCSPISGHRSVSWYQQTPGQGLQFLFEYFSETQRNKGNFPGRFSGRQFSNSRSEMNVSTLELGDSALYLCASSDDGTSGGNEQFFGPGTRLTVL.

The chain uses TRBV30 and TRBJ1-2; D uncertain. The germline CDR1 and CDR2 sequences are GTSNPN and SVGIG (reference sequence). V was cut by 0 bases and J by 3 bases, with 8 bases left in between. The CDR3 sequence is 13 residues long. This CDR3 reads CAWSVHPDYGYTF. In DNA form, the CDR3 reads TGTGCCTGGAGTGTACACCCTGACTATGGCTACACCTTC.

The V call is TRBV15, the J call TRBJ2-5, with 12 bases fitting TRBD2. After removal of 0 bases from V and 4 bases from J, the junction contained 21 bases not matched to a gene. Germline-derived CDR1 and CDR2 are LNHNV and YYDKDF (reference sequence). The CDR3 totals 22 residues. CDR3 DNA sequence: TGTGCCACCAGCAGAGATGGTAGTGGGACCGGGACTAGCGGGTTTTACGGAGAGACCCAGTACTTC. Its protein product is CATSRDGSGTGTSGFYGETQYF.